Below are 19 T cell receptor beta chains sequenced from a single sample in a study of Ad26.COV2.S vaccination and SARS-CoV-2 variants. TCRdb's table, derived via immunoSEQ multiplex PCR, lists solely in-frame clones and lacks some. The sample holds approximately 460,000 clones, roughly nine tenths seen once. As to treatment: roughly 20 received Ad26.COV2.S at low or high dose, single or two shots; about 5 received placebo; per-sample allocation not given. Sampling occurred on day 63 after the first vaccine or placebo injection. The sample was peripheral blood, taken in a trial of Ad26.COV2.S vaccine versus placebo. These TCRs come from a person aged 18-65 years who received the Ad26.COV2.S COVID-19 vaccine or a placebo.

The chain recombines TRBV28 with TRBJ2-5; 7 bases map to TRBD2. The V and J ends lost 6 bases and 4 bases, in that order; junction bases with no gene match: 8. This CDR3 has 14 amino acids. CDR1 is MDHEN and CDR2 is SYDVKM in the germline V gene. The CDR3 reads CASSRLGGLETQYF. The CDR3 region has the DNA TGTGCCAGCAGCCGATTGGGGGGGTTAGAGACCCAGTACTTC.

The J gene is TRBJ1-2, the V gene TRBV5-4; unclear D gene. The CDR3 consists of 15 residues. Germline loops: CDR1 SGHNT, CDR2 YYREEE (reference sequence). V lost 6 bases and J 0 bases, leaving 15 bases between the germline ends. CDR3 protein: CASTTIGQTNYGYTF. In DNA, the CDR3 is TGTGCCAGCACCACCATAGGTCAGACTAACTATGGCTACACCTTC.

The gene calls are TRBV2 and TRBJ1-1, with 8 bases identical to TRBD1. CDR3 length: 15 amino acids. Trimming took 4 bases from V and 4 from J; bases not matched to a gene: 8. From germline, CDR1 is SNHLY and CDR2 FYNNEI. CDR3 protein: CASSAPNRGITEAFF. The CDR3, as DNA: TGTGCCAGCAGTGCCCCCAACAGGGGGATCACTGAAGCTTTCTTT. The entire variable domain, with the rest obtained from reference TRBV2 and TRBJ1-1, is as follows: EPEVTQTPSHQVTQMGQEVILRCVPISNHLYFYWYRQILGQKVEFLVSFYNNEISEKSEIFDDQFSVERPDGSNFTLKIRSTKLEDSAMYFCASSAPNRGITEAFFGQGTRLTVV.

Only a few counts were recorded for this clone. The V gene is TRBV29-1, the J gene TRBJ1-2; D unclear. Germline CDR1 reads SQVTM; CDR2 reads ANQGSEA. V was cut by 0 bases and J by 4 bases, with 6 bases left in between. CDR3 length: 12 residues. CDR3 sequence (DNA): TGCAGCGTTGAAGATACTGGCTATGGCTACACCTTC. This codes for CSVEDTGYGYTF.

The chain employs TRBV14 and TRBJ2-1; D remains ambiguous. The V end was cut by 1 base, the J end by 8 bases, with 3 bases between. Germline-derived CDR1 and CDR2 are SGHDN and FVKESK. The CDR3 contains 11 residues. The CDR3 DNA sequence: TGTGCCAGCAGCCAAGTACATGAGCAGTTCTTC. Encoded protein: CASSQVHEQFF.

V gene TRBV19 combines with J gene TRBJ2-1, with 15 positions matching TRBD2. The CDR3 has 16 residues. CDR1 and CDR2 from the germline V gene are LNHDA and SQIVND (reference sequence). V trimming: 9 bases; J trimming: 3 bases; junction bases outside the gene matches: 6. DNA of the CDR3: TGTGCCAGCAATCCGGGACTAGCGGGGGGCTACAATGAGCAGTTCTTC. This encodes CASNPGLAGGYNEQFF.

The DNA for the CDR3 is TGTGCCAGCAGTTACGAGGGCGGCTACGAGCAGTACTTC. Residues: CASSYEGGYEQYF. This sequence joins TRBV6-6 and TRBJ2-7, with D possibly matching TRBD2 (5 bases). The CDR3 has 13 amino acids. V was cut by 2 bases and J by 3 bases, with 8 bases left in between. Germline CDR1 and CDR2: MNHNY and SVGAGI (reference sequence).

The chain joins TRBV5-1 to TRBJ2-2, with D perhaps TRBD2 (6 bases). The germline V gene has CDR1 SGHRS and CDR2 YFSETQ. The CDR3 has 15 residues. Trimming pared 5 bases from V and 3 bases from J, leaving 14 bases between. The CDR3 DNA reads TGCGCCAGCAGAGTTTCGGTAGCGGACACCGGGGAGCTGTTTTTT. Protein product: CASRVSVADTGELFF. Filled out from reference TRBV5-1 and TRBJ2-2, the complete variable domain reads KAGVTQTPRYLIKTRGQQVTLSCSPISGHRSVSWYQQTPGQGLQFLFEYFSETQRNKGNFPGRFSGRQFSNSRSEMNVSTLELGDSALYLCASRVSVADTGELFFGEGSRLTVL.

This clone was counted a few times. The V and J genes are TRBV24-1 and TRBJ1-2; D call uncertain. The germline V and J ends were trimmed by 7 bases and 8 bases, with 19 bases remaining between them. This CDR3 region has 14 residues. CDR1 and CDR2 from the germline V gene are KGHDR and SFDVKD. The CDR3 DNA reads as TGTGCCACCAGCGACTCTTCAACAACTTGGGGCTACACCTTC. It specifies CATSDSSTTWGYTF.

The rearrangement uses TRBV19 and TRBJ2-7; the match to TRBD2 covers 8 bases. Trimming cost V 5 bases and J 4 bases; bases outside gene matches: 10. The germline CDR1 and CDR2 sequences are LNHDA and SQIVND (reference sequence). This CDR3 is built from 15 residues. CDR3: CASSVGTSTVYEQYF. CDR3 nucleotide sequence: TGTGCCAGTAGTGTCGGGACTAGTACAGTTTACGAGCAGTACTTC.

This sequence joins TRBV13 and TRBJ2-3, with D uncertain. The germline V gene has CDR1 PRHDT and CDR2 FYEKMQ (reference sequence). The V gene lost 0 bases and the J gene lost 1 base, with 8 bases spanning the gap. This CDR3 region has 15 residues. CDR3 in DNA: TGTGCCAGCAGCTTAGGTTTTGGGGGCACAGATACGCAGTATTTT. Protein product: CASSLGFGGTDTQYF. The entire variable domain, with the rest obtained from reference TRBV13 and TRBJ2-3, is as follows: AAGVIQSPRHLIKEKRETATLKCYPIPRHDTVYWYQQGPGQDPQFLISFYEKMQSDKGSIPDRFSAQQFSDYHSELNMSSLELGDSALYFCASSLGFGGTDTQYFGPGTRLTVL.

This chain connects TRBV25-1 to TRBJ2-1, with TRBD1 matching 8 bases. Germline CDR1 and CDR2: MGHDK and SYGVNS. This CDR3 comprises 15 residues. With V trimmed by 3 bases and J by 7 bases, 8 bases remained unmatched. The CDR3 loop reads CASSDPGQGWNEQFF. In DNA form, the CDR3 reads TGTGCCAGCAGTGATCCAGGACAGGGATGGAATGAGCAGTTCTTC.

The chain combines TRBV2 with TRBJ1-5; D is possibly TRBD1 (6 bases). Germline CDR1 and CDR2: SNHLY and FYNNEI. The CDR3 has 16 residues. V gave up 6 bases and J gave up 6 bases, with 21 bases separating them. CDR3 protein: CASSEGEIRRVQPQHF. The DNA of the CDR3 is TGTGCCAGCAGCGAGGGGGAGATACGGAGGGTTCAGCCCCAGCATTTT. The full variable domain, completed using reference TRBV2 and TRBJ1-5, is EPEVTQTPSHQVTQMGQEVILRCVPISNHLYFYWYRQILGQKVEFLVSFYNNEISEKSEIFDDQFSVERPDGSNFTLKIRSTKLEDSAMYFCASSEGEIRRVQPQHFGDGTRLSIL.

This clone came up a few times. The CDR3 region has the DNA TGTGCCAGCAGTGCGCGACTAGCGGGGGGGCTCGGGGAGCTGTTTTTT. Translating gives CASSARLAGGLGELFF. The V gene is TRBV6-1, the J gene TRBJ2-2; 14 nucleotides align to TRBD2. The trim removed 4 bases at V and 7 bases at J, leaving 5 bases unmatched. CDR1 MNHNS and CDR2 SASEGT come from the germline V gene. The CDR3 length is 16 residues.

V is TRBV4-1 and J is TRBJ1-3; a possible D gene is TRBD1 (5 bases). The ends were cut back, 0 bases at V and 2 bases at J, with 11 bases in the middle. Germline CDR1 reads MGHRA; CDR2 reads YSYEKL. The CDR3 has 16 residues. The CDR3 nucleotides read TGCGCCAGCAGCCAAGATATAGGACAAACTGGAAACACCATATATTTT. Amino acid sequence: CASSQDIGQTGNTIYF.

This chain joins TRBV11-3 and TRBJ2-2; D gene unclear. Trimming stripped 0 bases from V and 3 bases from J, with 8 bases between. CDR1 and CDR2 from the germline V gene are SGHNT and YENEEA. The CDR3 covers 15 residues. The DNA for the CDR3 is TGTGCCAGCAGCTTAGATGGCTCTTACACCGGGGAGCTGTTTTTT. Protein sequence: CASSLDGSYTGELFF.

This chain links TRBV29-1 with TRBJ1-2, with D possibly matching TRBD1 (5 bases). This CDR3 region has 9 residues. Trimming stripped 7 bases from V and 7 bases from J, with 7 bases between. The germline gives CDR1 SQVTM, CDR2 ANQGSEA. DNA for the CDR3: TGCAGCGCAGGGCCTGGCTACACCTTC. Translated, it gives CSAGPGYTF.

This sequence joins TRBV16 and TRBJ1-2; 8 positions match TRBD1. The CDR3 is made up of 15 amino acids. The J segment lost 5 bases and the V segment lost 0 bases, leaving 5 bases of the junction unmatched. Germline V gene sequence: CDR1 KGHSY, CDR2 FQNENV. CDR3 amino acids: CASSQSGTGGYGYTF. The CDR3 DNA reads TGTGCCAGCAGCCAATCGGGGACAGGTGGTTATGGCTACACCTTC.

The chain recombines TRBV7-2 with TRBJ2-1, with D hard to call. The ends were cut back, 4 bases at V and 6 bases at J, with 13 bases in the middle. Germline CDR1 and CDR2: SGHTA and FQGNSA. The CDR3 covers 14 residues. The DNA for the CDR3 is TGTGCCAGCAGCTCGTCCTTTAACGCCAATGAGCAGTTCTTC. This translates into CASSSSFNANEQFF.